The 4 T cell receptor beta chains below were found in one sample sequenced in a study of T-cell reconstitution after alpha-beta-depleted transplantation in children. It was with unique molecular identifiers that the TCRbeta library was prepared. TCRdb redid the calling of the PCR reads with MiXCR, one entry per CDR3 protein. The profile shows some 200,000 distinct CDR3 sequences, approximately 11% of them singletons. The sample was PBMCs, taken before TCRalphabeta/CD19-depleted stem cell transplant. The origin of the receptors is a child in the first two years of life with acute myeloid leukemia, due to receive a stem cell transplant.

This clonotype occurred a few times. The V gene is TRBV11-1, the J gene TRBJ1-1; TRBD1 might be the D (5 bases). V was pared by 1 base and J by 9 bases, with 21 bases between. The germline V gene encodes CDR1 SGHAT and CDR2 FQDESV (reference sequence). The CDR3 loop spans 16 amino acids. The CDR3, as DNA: TGTGCCAGCAGCTTAGTTGGAGCGGGACGGCGGACTCAAGCTTTCTTT. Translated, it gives CASSLVGAGRRTQAFF.

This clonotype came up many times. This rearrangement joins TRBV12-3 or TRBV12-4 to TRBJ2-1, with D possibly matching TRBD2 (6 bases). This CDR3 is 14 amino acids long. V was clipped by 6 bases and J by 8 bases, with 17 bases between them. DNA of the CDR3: TGTGCCAGCAGGATGGGACTCGGAGGCGATGAGCAGTTCTTC. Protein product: CASRMGLGGDEQFF.

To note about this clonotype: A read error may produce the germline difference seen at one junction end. CDR3 protein: CASSLGLRGGNTGELLF. Here the CDR3 DNA reads TGTGCCAGCAGTTTAGGTCTCAGGGGCGGGAACACCGGGGAGCTGCTTTTT. This chain uses TRBV27 with TRBJ2-2, with D perhaps given as TRBD1 or TRBD2 (6 bases each). The CDR3 loop spans 17 amino acids. Germline CDR1 reads MNHEY; CDR2 reads SMNVEV (reference sequence).

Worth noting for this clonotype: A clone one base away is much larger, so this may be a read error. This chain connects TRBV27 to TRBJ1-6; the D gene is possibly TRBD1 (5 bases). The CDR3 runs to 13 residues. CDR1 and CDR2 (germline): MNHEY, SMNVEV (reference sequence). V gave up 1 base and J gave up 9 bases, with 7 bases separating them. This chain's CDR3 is CASSLFQGSPLHF. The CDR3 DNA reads TGTGCCAGCAGTTTATTTCAGGGTTCACCCCTCCACTTT.